This T cell receptor beta chain was found in a study of blood T cell repertoires in COVID-19. V lost 6 bases to trimming and J lost 8 bases, with 10 bases between them. This CDR3 has 11 amino acids. Germline lookup yields CDR1 SGHTA and CDR2 FQGNSA. Clones were sequenced by immunoSEQ multiplex PCR, and TCRdb holds only the in-frame ones, with some missing. The top ten clones hold 2% to 2.5% of a sample with 230,000 or so clones, 84% of them seen once. Sequencing was performed on peripheral blood. The rearrangement uses TRBV7-2 and TRBJ1-2, with D uncertain. The source is a middle-aged man who had recovered from COVID-19. CDR3 residues: CASRLPRGYTF. CDR3 nucleotide sequence: TGTGCCAGCAGACTCCCGCGGGGCTACACCTTC.